This TCR beta chain was sequenced in a study of blood T cell repertoires in COVID-19. Turning to the study itself: COVID-19 samples from acute and convalescent phases originated in the United States, Italy and Spain. Nucleic acid was either cDNA or gDNA, and it came from T cells, B-cell-depleted T cells, or PBMCs.

Here immunoSEQ multiplex PCR was the method, and the copy in TCRdb shows in-frame clones only, minus some. The sample lists fewer than 250,000 clones, around 88% occurring once. Residents of around 24 US areas, aged roughly 18 to 89 years, made up the participants. Participant reports of clinical history set cohort assignment. Germline CDR1 reads SGHRS; CDR2 reads YFSETQ. This CDR3 spans 13 amino acids. The V end was cut by 8 bases, the J end by 0 bases, with 11 bases between. The rearrangement joins TRBV5-1 to TRBJ1-1; no reliable D call. Sample: PBMCs or T cells enriched from blood (not recorded which). The receptor was isolated from a woman in her fifties or sixties with acute COVID-19. This CDR3 reads CASKGSVNTEAFF. The CDR3 DNA sequence: TGCGCCAGTAAGGGTAGCGTGAACACTGAAGCTTTCTTT.